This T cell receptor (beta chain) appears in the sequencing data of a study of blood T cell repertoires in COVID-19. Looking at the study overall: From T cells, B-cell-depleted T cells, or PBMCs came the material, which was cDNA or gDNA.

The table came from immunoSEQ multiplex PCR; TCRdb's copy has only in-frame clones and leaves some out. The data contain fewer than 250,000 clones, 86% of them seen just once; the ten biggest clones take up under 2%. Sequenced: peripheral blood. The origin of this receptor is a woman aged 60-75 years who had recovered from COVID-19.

The CDR3 nucleotides are TGCGCCAGCAGCTTGACAGGGGGCGGGAATCAGCCCCAGCATTTT. Encoded protein: CASSLTGGGNQPQHF. This chain joins TRBV5-1 and TRBJ1-5, with 9 nucleotides matching TRBD1. The V segment lost 1 base and the J segment 4 bases; nucleotides outside the gene matches: 3. CDR1 and CDR2 from the germline V gene are SGHRS and YFSETQ. CDR3 length equals 15 residues.